One sample yielded the 11 T cell receptor beta chains listed below, sequenced in a study of cytomegalovirus exposure and HLA in healthy donors. PCR involved 60 Vbeta and 13 Jbeta primers. The table came from immunoSEQ multiplex PCR; TCRdb's copy has only in-frame clones and leaves some out. The table includes approximately 120,000 clones, about 81% detected once. The sequencing input was PBMCs. These receptors were collected from a woman in her 30s in good health and CMV-seronegative.

The chain couples TRBV19 to TRBJ1-4; D perhaps matches TRBD1 (6 bases). From germline, CDR1 is LNHDA and CDR2 SQIVND (reference sequence). This CDR3 contains 15 residues. V lost 1 base and J lost 7, with 13 bases in between. The CDR3 here is CASSIAGRGSEKLFF. The CDR3 DNA reads as TGTGCCAGTAGTATAGCGGGCAGGGGCAGTGAAAAACTGTTTTTT.

This clone was counted a single time. The V gene is TRBV14, the J gene TRBJ2-4, with 9 bases aligning to TRBD2. With 3 bases clipped from V and 0 bases from J, the junction kept 3 bases outside the gene matches. This CDR3 contains 16 residues. Germline V CDR1 and CDR2: SGHDN, FVKESK. The CDR3 region has the DNA TGTGCCAGCAGCCACTCACTAGCGGGAGCCAAAAACATTCAGTACTTC. It encodes CASSHSLAGAKNIQYF.

V gene TRBV29-1 combines with J gene TRBJ1-2; 7 nucleotides line up with TRBD1. J lost 2 bases, V lost 6 bases, and 6 bases had no gene match. The CDR3 sequence is 13 residues long. Germline assignment: CDR1 SQVTM and CDR2 ANQGSEA. Here the CDR3 reads CSVGTQGNYGYTF. In DNA form, the CDR3 reads TGCAGCGTAGGAACACAGGGGAACTATGGCTACACCTTC.

The CDR3 DNA reads TGTGCCTGGAGTAGACAAGAAGCTTTCTTT. Translation gives CAWSRQEAFF. This chain joins TRBV30 and TRBJ1-1; no clear D. There are 10 residues in the CDR3. Trimming took off 2 bases at V and 8 bases at J, with 6 bases between the two ends. Germline assignment: CDR1 GTSNPN and CDR2 SVGIG (reference sequence).

J is TRBJ2-7 and V is TRBV10-3; 7 nucleotides line up with TRBD1. The CDR3 covers 15 residues. Trimming took 3 bases from V and 0 from J; bases not matched to a gene: 5. Germline lookup yields CDR1 ENHRY and CDR2 SYGVKD. CDR3 in DNA: TGTGCCATCAGTGACACAGGGGTGAGCTCCTACGAGCAGTACTTC. Translated: CAISDTGVSSYEQYF.

This clone was recorded a few times. The J gene is TRBJ2-2, the V gene TRBV19; D possibly corresponds to TRBD1 (6 bases). Germline V CDR1 and CDR2: LNHDA, SQIVND (reference sequence). V was pared by 7 bases and J by 2 bases, with 11 bases between. The CDR3 runs 14 residues. The CDR3 DNA reads as TGTGCCAGTACAGGACAGAAAAACACCGGGGAGCTGTTTTTT. It translates to CASTGQKNTGELFF.

This clone was seen only once. The chain links TRBV25-1 to TRBJ2-2, with a tentative D call TRBD2 (5 bases). CDR3 length: 12 amino acids. Germline CDR1 is MGHDK and CDR2 is SYGVNS. The V gene lost 8 bases and the J gene lost 7 bases, with 11 bases spanning the gap. CDR3 region: CASSPGGGELFF. The CDR3, as DNA: TGTGCCAGCTCACCCGGAGGCGGGGAGCTGTTTTTT. The whole variable domain, filled in from reference TRBV25-1 and TRBJ2-2, reads EADIYQTPRYLVIGTGKKITLECSQTMGHDKMYWYQQDPGMELHLIHYSYGVNSTEKGDLSSESTVSRIRTEHFPLTLESARPSHTSQYLCASSPGGGELFFGEGSRLTVL.

V and J are TRBV19 and TRBJ2-4; TRBD1 matches 9 bases. After removal of 5 bases from V and 0 bases from J, the junction contained 5 bases not matched to a gene. CDR3 length: 16 amino acids. Per the germline V gene, CDR1 is LNHDA and CDR2 is SQIVND (reference sequence). This CDR3 reads CASSEGTGIAKNIQYF. Here the CDR3 DNA reads TGTGCCAGTAGTGAAGGGACAGGGATAGCCAAAAACATTCAGTACTTC.

The chain links TRBV19 to TRBJ2-1; 15 bases are a match to TRBD2. The CDR3 is made up of 15 amino acids. Trimming removed 5 bases from V and 9 bases from J; junction bases left unmatched: 5. Germline CDR1 reads LNHDA; CDR2 reads SQIVND (reference sequence). For the CDR3, the DNA is TGTGCCAGTAGTCACGGACTAGCGGGAGGGGTTGAGCAGTTCTTC. It specifies CASSHGLAGGVEQFF.

The chain combines TRBV25-1 with TRBJ2-3; 9 bases line up with TRBD2. With 4 bases clipped from V and 4 bases from J, the junction kept 12 bases outside the gene matches. Germline assignment: CDR1 MGHDK and CDR2 SYGVNS. This CDR3 comprises 17 residues. DNA for the CDR3: TGTGCCAGCAGTGCTCCGGGACTAGCTTTTTCATCAGATACGCAGTATTTT. Translated: CASSAPGLAFSSDTQYF.

The V call is TRBV5-5, the J call TRBJ2-7; the D is unclear. With 4 bases removed from V and 3 bases from J, the gap between germline ends came to 11 bases. The CDR3 runs 13 residues. Germline lookup yields CDR1 SGHKS and CDR2 YYEKEE (reference sequence). The CDR3 loop reads CASSADINYEQYF. The CDR3 coding sequence is TGTGCCAGCAGCGCCGACATAAACTACGAGCAGTACTTC.